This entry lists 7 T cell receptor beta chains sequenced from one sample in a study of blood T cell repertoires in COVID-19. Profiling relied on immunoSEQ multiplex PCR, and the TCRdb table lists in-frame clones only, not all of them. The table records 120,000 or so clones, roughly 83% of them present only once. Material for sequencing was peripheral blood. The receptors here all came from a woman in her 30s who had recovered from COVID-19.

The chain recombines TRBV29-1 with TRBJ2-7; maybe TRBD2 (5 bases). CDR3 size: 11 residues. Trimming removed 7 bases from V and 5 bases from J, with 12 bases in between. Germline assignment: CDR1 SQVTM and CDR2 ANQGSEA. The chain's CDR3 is CSARRGHEQYF. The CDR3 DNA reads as TGCAGCGCCCGTCGCGGGCACGAGCAGTACTTC.

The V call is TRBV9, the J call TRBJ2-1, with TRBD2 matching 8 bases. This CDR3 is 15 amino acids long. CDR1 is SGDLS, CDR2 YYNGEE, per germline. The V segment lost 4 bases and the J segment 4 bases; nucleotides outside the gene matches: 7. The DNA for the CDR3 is TGTGCCAGCAGCCCGACGATAGCGGGGTACAATGAGCAGTTCTTC. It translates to CASSPTIAGYNEQFF.

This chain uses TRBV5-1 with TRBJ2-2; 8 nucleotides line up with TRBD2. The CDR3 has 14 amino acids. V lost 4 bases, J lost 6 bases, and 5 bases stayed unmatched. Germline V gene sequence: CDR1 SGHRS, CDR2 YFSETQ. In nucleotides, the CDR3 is TGCGCCAGCAGCGGGACTAGTTTGGCCGGGGAGCTGTTTTTT. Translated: CASSGTSLAGELFF. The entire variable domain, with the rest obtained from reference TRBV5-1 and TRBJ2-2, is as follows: KAGVTQTPRYLIKTRGQQVTLSCSPISGHRSVSWYQQTPGQGLQFLFEYFSETQRNKGNFPGRFSGRQFSNSRSEMNVSTLELGDSALYLCASSGTSLAGELFFGEGSRLTVL.

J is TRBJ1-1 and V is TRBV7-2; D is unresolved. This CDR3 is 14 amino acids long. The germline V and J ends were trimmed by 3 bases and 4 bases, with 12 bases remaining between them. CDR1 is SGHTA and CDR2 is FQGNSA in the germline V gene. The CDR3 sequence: CASSFFDRSTEAFF. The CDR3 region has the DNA TGTGCCAGCAGCTTTTTTGATAGGAGCACTGAAGCTTTCTTT.

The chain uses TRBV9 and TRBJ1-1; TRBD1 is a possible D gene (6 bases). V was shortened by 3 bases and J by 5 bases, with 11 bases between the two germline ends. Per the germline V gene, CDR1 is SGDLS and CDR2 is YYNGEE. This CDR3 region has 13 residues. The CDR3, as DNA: TGTGCCAGCAGCGCCGGGGGGCAAACTGAAGCTTTCTTT. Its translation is CASSAGGQTEAFF.

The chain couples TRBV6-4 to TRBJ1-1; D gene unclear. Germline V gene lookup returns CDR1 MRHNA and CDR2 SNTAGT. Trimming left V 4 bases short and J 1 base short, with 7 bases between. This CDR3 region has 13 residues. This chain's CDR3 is CASSVEENTEAFF. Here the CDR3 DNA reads TGTGCCAGCAGTGTGGAGGAGAACACTGAAGCTTTCTTT.

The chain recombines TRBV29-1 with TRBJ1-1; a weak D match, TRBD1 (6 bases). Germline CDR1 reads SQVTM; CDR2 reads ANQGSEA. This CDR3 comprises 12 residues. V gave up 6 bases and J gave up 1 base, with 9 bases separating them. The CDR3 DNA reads TGCAGCGTGACAGGAGCGAACACTGAAGCTTTCTTT. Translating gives CSVTGANTEAFF.